One and the same sample provided the 32 T cell receptor beta chains below, sequenced in a study of blood T cell repertoires in COVID-19. Sequencing was performed with immunoSEQ multiplex PCR; in TCRdb, only in-frame clones are kept and a portion is missing. Seen here are just over 50,000 clones, about 86% observed once, and the top ten hold less than 4.5%. Specimen: peripheral blood. Receptors originate from a man older than 75 with active COVID-19.

The chain links TRBV7-9 to TRBJ1-1; no reliable D call. V was trimmed by 5 bases and J by 8 bases, leaving 12 bases between them. Germline CDR1 reads SEHNR; CDR2 reads FQNEAQ (reference sequence). CDR3 length equals 12 residues. CDR3 bases: TGTGCCAGCAGCAAAGAGGAGGGAGAAGCTTTCTTT. It is translated as CASSKEEGEAFF.

J is TRBJ2-2 and V is TRBV18; weak D call: TRBD2 (6 bases). V was clipped by 6 bases and J by 7 bases, with 21 bases between them. The CDR3 length is 16 residues. Germline V CDR1 and CDR2: KGHSH, LQKENI. The CDR3 region has the DNA TGTGCCAGCTCCCCAAACCTGGCAGGAGGGATCGGGGAGCTGTTTTTT. It yields the protein CASSPNLAGGIGELFF.

This chain links TRBV25-1 with TRBJ1-2; perhaps TRBD1 as D (5 bases). Germline lookup yields CDR1 MGHDK and CDR2 SYGVNS. CDR3 length equals 16 residues. Trimming stripped 5 bases from V and 2 bases from J, with 18 bases between. The CDR3 here is CASSPGGQGGNYGYTF. Here the CDR3 DNA reads TGTGCCAGCAGTCCCGGAGGGCAGGGAGGCAACTATGGCTACACCTTC.

J is TRBJ1-4 and V is TRBV4-3; no clear D. Trimming pared 1 base from V and 12 bases from J, leaving 21 bases between. From germline, CDR1 is LGHNA and CDR2 YSLEER. The CDR3 covers 16 residues. CDR3 DNA sequence: TGCGCCAGCAGCCAAGCGGTGGTGTCGTTCCGGGGAGAACTGTTTTTT. It encodes CASSQAVVSFRGELFF.

CDR3: CASKQQGGSYEQYF. The DNA for the CDR3 is TGTGCCAGCAAACAACAGGGGGGGTCCTACGAGCAGTACTTC. This sequence joins TRBV5-4 and TRBJ2-7; the D gene is possibly TRBD1 (8 bases). V lost 6 bases, J lost 1 base, and 14 bases lay in between. The germline gives CDR1 SGHNT, CDR2 YYREEE (reference sequence). The CDR3 is 14 amino acids.

This clone was seen only once. The rearrangement links TRBV5-6 to TRBJ1-4; D gene ambiguous. This CDR3 comprises 13 residues. V dropped 0 bases and J dropped 10 bases, with 10 bases sitting between them. Germline CDR1 and CDR2: SGHDT and YYEEEE. The CDR3 nucleotides are TGTGCCAGCAGCTTGGTTCAACGCGGAAAACTGTTTTTT. This gives the protein CASSLVQRGKLFF. The complete variable domain, with remaining parts taken from reference TRBV5-6 and TRBJ1-4, reads DAGVTQSPTHLIKTRGQQVTLRCSPKSGHDTVSWYQQALGQGPQFIFQYYEEEERQRGNFPDRFSGHQFPNYSSELNVNALLLGDSALYLCASSLVQRGKLFFGSGTQLSVL.

This chain uses TRBV6-2 or TRBV6-3 with TRBJ2-1; 9 bases align to TRBD2. The germline gives CDR1 MNHEY, CDR2 SVGEGT. V was clipped by 2 bases and J by 6 bases; unmatched bases: 11. The CDR3 covers 17 residues. CDR3 loop: CASSYGGLASQFNEQFF. In DNA form, the CDR3 reads TGTGCCAGCAGTTACGGAGGACTAGCGAGCCAATTCAATGAGCAGTTCTTC.

This clone was counted only a few times. The chain uses TRBV28 and TRBJ2-2; D is unclear. This CDR3 comprises 14 residues. V lost 3 bases and J lost 1, with 6 bases in between. The germline V gene encodes CDR1 MDHEN and CDR2 SYDVKM. The CDR3 reads CASSLNLNTGELFF. In DNA, the CDR3 is TGTGCCAGCAGTTTGAACTTGAACACCGGGGAGCTGTTTTTT.

The chain uses TRBV2 and TRBJ2-1, with D maybe TRBD1 (5 bases). CDR1 is SNHLY, CDR2 FYNNEI, per germline. V lost 5 bases to trimming and J lost 7 bases, with 9 bases between them. The CDR3 contains 12 residues. The CDR3 sequence: CASSLGVNEQFF. The CDR3, as DNA: TGTGCCAGCAGTCTAGGGGTGAATGAGCAGTTCTTC.

This sequence joins TRBV11-2 and TRBJ1-4; the D is unclear. Per germline, CDR1 SGHAT and CDR2 FQNNGV. The CDR3 loop spans 15 amino acids. V lost 0 bases and J 2 bases, leaving 7 bases between the germline ends. The chain's CDR3 is CASSLEANTNEKLFF. In DNA form, the CDR3 reads TGTGCCAGCAGCTTAGAGGCCAATACTAATGAAAAACTGTTTTTT.

The chain recombines TRBV18 with TRBJ2-1, with TRBD2 matching 8 bases. Trimming at V came to 3 bases and at J to 7 bases, leaving 14 bases not matched to a gene. This CDR3 has 17 residues. CDR1 and CDR2 (germline): KGHSH, LQKENI. For the CDR3, the DNA is TGTGCCAGCTCACCCCGGGCGAGCGGGAGTAAGTTAAATGAGCAGTTCTTC. This gives the protein CASSPRASGSKLNEQFF.

The DNA for the CDR3 is TGTGCCATCAGTGGTACAGGGGAGGGCAATCAGCCCCAGCATTTT. Translated, it gives CAISGTGEGNQPQHF. This chain links TRBV10-3 with TRBJ1-5; 7 bases are a match to TRBD1. V lost 4 bases to trimming and J lost 2 bases; unmatched junction nucleotides: 5. In germline, CDR1 is ENHRY, CDR2 SYGVKD. The CDR3 consists of 15 residues.

The rearrangement links TRBV30 to TRBJ1-5; 9 bases are a match to TRBD1. CDR3 length equals 16 residues. J was trimmed by 5 bases and V by 3 bases; bases with no gene match: 11. CDR1 and CDR2 (germline): GTSNPN, SVGIG (reference sequence). The CDR3 reads CAWSQMDRGKDQPQHF. DNA for the CDR3: TGTGCCTGGAGCCAAATGGACAGGGGAAAGGATCAGCCCCAGCATTTT.

This clone was observed a handful of times. V usage is TRBV6-4 and J usage is TRBJ1-5; TRBD1 might be the D (6 bases). Germline V gene lookup returns CDR1 MRHNA and CDR2 SNTAGT. The V end lost 5 bases, the J end lost 2 bases, and 13 bases lay between the germline ends. The CDR3 runs 15 residues. CDR3 nucleotides: TGTGCCAGCAGTTACCCAGGGGAAGGCAATCAGCCCCAGCATTTT. Its translation: CASSYPGEGNQPQHF.

Points on this clone: This CDR3 is also generated by other DNA sequences in the sample. The rearrangement joins TRBV18 to TRBJ1-1; possibly TRBD1 for D (6 bases). V lost 0 bases to trimming and J lost 5 bases, with 13 bases between them. The CDR3 covers 15 residues. CDR1 KGHSH and CDR2 LQKENI come from the germline V gene. DNA of the CDR3: TGTGCCAGCTCACCACCGGGGGGGCGTGGAACTGAAGCTTTCTTT. It encodes CASSPPGGRGTEAFF.

CDR3 loop: CASSQDLRTDTGELFF. The CDR3 DNA follows: TGTGCCAGCAGCCAAGATCTACGGACAGACACCGGGGAGCTGTTTTTT. V usage is TRBV3-1 (or the pseudogene TRBV3-2) and J usage is TRBJ2-2, with D maybe TRBD1 (6 bases). V shed 0 bases and J shed 3 bases, with 11 bases lying between them. The CDR3 extends over 16 amino acids. The germline V gene has CDR1 LGHDT and CDR2 YNNKEL (reference sequence).

V usage is TRBV5-6 and J usage is TRBJ2-7, with 9 positions matching TRBD1. Germline CDR1 is SGHDT and CDR2 is YYEEEE. Losses at the gene ends were 3 bases for V and 0 bases for J; bases not matched to a gene: 4. The CDR3 length is 15 residues. The CDR3 loop reads CASSWGTGSSYEQYF. CDR3 DNA: TGTGCCAGCAGCTGGGGGACAGGGAGCTCCTACGAGCAGTACTTC.

The V call is TRBV7-8, the J call TRBJ1-1; D is uncertain. Deletions cut 7 bases from V and 0 bases from J, with 21 bases between. Germline V CDR1 and CDR2: SGHVS, FQNEAQ. The CDR3 length is 17 residues. CDR3 loop: CASKLLGASVLNTEAFF. The CDR3 nucleotides are TGTGCCAGCAAATTATTGGGCGCTTCCGTACTGAACACTGAAGCTTTCTTT.

The rearrangement links TRBV19 to TRBJ1-1; TRBD1 might be the D (5 bases). CDR3 length equals 14 residues. V lost 5 bases, J lost 3 bases, and 13 bases lay in between. The germline gives CDR1 LNHDA, CDR2 SQIVND (reference sequence). This CDR3 is CASSLGRLDTEAFF. The CDR3 nucleotides are TGTGCCAGTAGTCTGGGGCGACTGGACACTGAAGCTTTCTTT. Using reference TRBV19 and TRBJ1-1 for the parts outside the CDR3, the full variable domain is DGGITQSPKYLFRKEGQNVTLSCEQNLNHDAMYWYRQDPGQGLRLIYYSQIVNDFQKGDIAEGYSVSREKKESFPLTVTSAQKNPTAFYLCASSLGRLDTEAFFGQGTRLTVV.

The chain couples TRBV13 to TRBJ2-7; a weak D match, TRBD2 (6 bases). Per the germline V gene, CDR1 is PRHDT and CDR2 is FYEKMQ (reference sequence). With 2 bases removed from V and 3 bases from J, the gap between germline ends came to 14 bases. This CDR3 spans 15 amino acids. The CDR3 coding sequence is TGTGCCAGCAGCTTATATCGGGGGATGAACTACGAGCAGTACTTC. It translates to CASSLYRGMNYEQYF.

The chain has TRBV7-9 and TRBJ2-7; weak D call: TRBD1 (7 bases). The CDR3 runs to 16 residues. Germline CDR1 is SEHNR and CDR2 is FQNEAQ (reference sequence). V shed 6 bases and J shed 3 bases, with 21 bases lying between them. The CDR3: CASSRAGQGVGYEQYF. CDR3 nucleotides: TGTGCCAGCAGTAGGGCGGGGCAGGGGGTTGGCTACGAGCAGTACTTC.

Remarks on this clone: Germline and junction disagree at one end, which may indicate a read error. The V call is TRBV5-4, the J call TRBJ2-7; 10 bases fit TRBD1. This CDR3 has 12 amino acids. In germline, CDR1 is SGHNT, CDR2 YYREEE (reference sequence). The CDR3 loop reads CASSSPAGTGDF. In DNA form, the CDR3 reads TGTGCCAGCAGCTCACCCGCCGGGACAGGGGACTTC.

This clone was seen only a few times. The chain carries TRBV7-2 and TRBJ2-1, with D maybe TRBD1 (6 bases). Trimming took off 5 bases at V and 6 bases at J, with 11 bases between the two ends. CDR1 and CDR2 (germline): SGHTA, FQGNSA. This CDR3 spans 13 amino acids. CDR3 region: CASSRTGSNEQFF. Here the CDR3 DNA reads TGTGCCAGCAGCAGAACAGGGAGCAATGAGCAGTTCTTC.

This chain links TRBV5-1 with TRBJ2-2, with D perhaps matching TRBD1 (5 bases). V was shortened by 1 base and J by 1 base, with 8 bases between the two germline ends. Germline CDR1 is SGHRS and CDR2 is YFSETQ. The CDR3 loop spans 15 amino acids. This CDR3 is CASSLRQRNTGELFF. CDR3 DNA sequence: TGCGCCAGCAGCTTGCGACAGAGGAACACCGGGGAGCTGTTTTTT.

This clone showed up just once. The chain has TRBV7-6 and TRBJ2-7; 8 nucleotides agree with TRBD1. The CDR3 is 17 residues long. Germline lookup yields CDR1 SGHVS and CDR2 FNYEAQ. Losses at the gene ends were 2 bases for V and 3 bases for J; bases not matched to a gene: 12. The CDR3 sequence: CASSLQRQGSLCYEQYF. CDR3 bases: TGTGCCAGCAGCTTACAAAGACAGGGGAGCCTATGCTACGAGCAGTACTTC.

This clone was recorded a few times. The V call is TRBV28, the J call TRBJ2-1; 9 bases are shared with TRBD2. The CDR3 sequence is 19 residues long. Germline loops: CDR1 MDHEN, CDR2 SYDVKM. The trim removed 1 base at V and 2 bases at J, leaving 12 bases unmatched. CDR3 loop: CASSLSIAGVGEAYNEQFF. The DNA of the CDR3 is TGTGCCAGCAGTTTATCAATAGCGGGAGTTGGGGAAGCCTACAATGAGCAGTTCTTC.

The CDR3 coding sequence is TGTGCCAGCAGCTTAAAGGGGTGGGAAGCTTTCTTT. As protein: CASSLKGWEAFF. The chain carries TRBV7-8 and TRBJ1-1; maybe TRBD1 (5 bases). The CDR3 is 12 residues long. V was trimmed by 2 bases and J by 8 bases, leaving 9 bases between them. Germline CDR1 reads SGHVS; CDR2 reads FQNEAQ. Filled out from reference TRBV7-8 and TRBJ1-1, the complete variable domain reads GAGVSQSPRYKVAKRGQDVALRCDPISGHVSLFWYQQALGQGPEFLTYFQNEAQLDKSGLPSDRFFAERPEGSVSTLKIQRTQQEDSAVYLCASSLKGWEAFFGQGTRLTVV.

This clone was detected only a few times. The chain links TRBV2 to TRBJ1-4; D remains unclear. Trimming shortened V by 6 bases and J by 0 bases, and 8 bases separated the two germline ends. This CDR3 has 14 amino acids. Germline CDR1 and CDR2: SNHLY and FYNNEI. CDR3 bases: TGTGCCAGCAGGTACACCCCAACTAATGAAAAACTGTTTTTT. Residues: CASRYTPTNEKLFF.

The chain combines TRBV18 with TRBJ1-1; D remains unclear. The CDR3 sequence is 14 residues long. Trimming took 6 bases from V and 0 from J, leaving 11 bases between them. Germline V gives CDR1 KGHSH, CDR2 LQKENI. In DNA form, the CDR3 reads TGTGCCAGCTCCCTTGGCAGTATGAACACTGAAGCTTTCTTT. Amino acid sequence: CASSLGSMNTEAFF.

This chain uses TRBV4-3 with TRBJ1-2; D might be TRBD1 (5 bases). V was clipped by 1 base and J by 8 bases, with 14 bases between them. CDR3 size: 14 residues. Germline assignment: CDR1 LGHNA and CDR2 YSLEER. The CDR3 region has the DNA TGCGCCAGCAGCCAAGGGATAGCAGGGAAGGGCTACACCTTC. This translates into CASSQGIAGKGYTF.

The rearrangement links TRBV14 to TRBJ2-7; 10 positions match TRBD2. Germline loops: CDR1 SGHDN, CDR2 FVKESK. Losses at the gene ends were 7 bases for V and 5 bases for J; bases not matched to a gene: 8. This CDR3 is built from 14 residues. The CDR3 reads CASKREGRAHEQYF. The CDR3 bases are TGTGCCAGCAAGCGGGAGGGAAGGGCCCACGAGCAGTACTTC.

V usage is TRBV7-9 and J usage is TRBJ2-3, with 9 bases lining up with TRBD2. V was pared by 6 bases and J by 2 bases, with 3 bases of the junction left unmatched. CDR3 length: 14 amino acids. Looked up from germline, CDR1 is SEHNR and CDR2 is FQNEAQ (reference sequence). The CDR3: CASSIAGVTDTQYF. The CDR3 nucleotides read TGTGCCAGCAGTATAGCGGGAGTCACAGATACGCAGTATTTT.